Listed below are T cell receptor beta chains from one sample, sequenced in a study of neurological immune-mediated disorders. TCRdb called the 5' RACE reads again in MiXCR, with one record for every CDR3 protein. Altogether about 59,000 distinct CDR3 sequences are present, 20% to 30% being singletons, with the ten largest covering roughly 4.6%. The sequenced material came from PBMCs. These receptors came from a man aged 60 to 69 with HTLV-1-associated myelopathy (HAM/TSP). Each CDR3 is given with its conserved first and last residue. Where a row states a size, it is once, few, many or the class of an expanded clone; other rows omit it.

CDR3 protein: CASSLGGGIITGELFF
clone size: few
J gene: TRBJ2-2
V gene: TRBV7-3

CDR3 protein: CASTSSGTDSNQPQHF
clone size: few
J gene: TRBJ1-5
V gene: TRBV6-2/TRBV6-3

CDR3 protein: CASSRGAATDTQYF
clone size: few
J gene: TRBJ2-3
V gene: TRBV5-1

CDR3 protein: CASSRGYGYTF
clone size: many
J gene: TRBJ1-2
V gene: TRBV11-3

CDR3 protein: CASSVAGQGAWNEQFF
clone size: many
J gene: TRBJ2-1
V gene: TRBV9

CDR3 protein: CASNEEGVAQHF
clone size: many
J gene: TRBJ1-5
V gene: TRBV7-9

CDR3 protein: CASSFPGRSGNTIYF
clone size: many
J gene: TRBJ1-3
V gene: TRBV7-2

CDR3 protein: CASRPKDRTLEKLFF
clone size: NA
J gene: TRBJ1-4
V gene: TRBV12-2

CDR3 protein: CASSADPSSYEQYF
clone size: many
J gene: TRBJ2-7
V gene: TRBV13

CDR3 protein: CASSHHLGKLFF
clone size: many
J gene: TRBJ1-4
V gene: TRBV3-1

CDR3 protein: CSFDRGYTGELFF
clone size: NA
J gene: TRBJ2-2
V gene: TRBV29-1

CDR3 protein: CASSLGLAGGGEQFF
clone size: many
J gene: TRBJ2-1
V gene: TRBV5-1

CDR3 protein: CASSRVGERGDEQFF
clone size: NA
J gene: TRBJ2-1
V gene: TRBV5-1

CDR3 protein: CASSQDPAVSSYEQYF
clone size: many
J gene: TRBJ2-7
V gene: TRBV3-1

CDR3 protein: CASSITGGTEAFF
clone size: few
J gene: TRBJ1-1
V gene: TRBV19

CDR3 protein: CASSLGGAPRAFF
clone size: many
J gene: TRBJ1-1
V gene: TRBV12-3/TRBV12-4

CDR3 protein: CASSPGSYEQYF
clone size: NA
J gene: TRBJ2-7
V gene: TRBV3-1

CDR3 protein: CSADNRNQETQYF
clone size: NA
J gene: TRBJ2-5
V gene: TRBV29-1

CDR3 protein: CASSYSPWREGFYNEQFF
clone size: NA
J gene: TRBJ2-1
V gene: TRBV6-5

CDR3 protein: CASSYDRGAYEQYF
clone size: many
J gene: TRBJ2-7
V gene: TRBV6-5

CDR3 protein: CSAGEGRGFTEAFF
clone size: many
J gene: TRBJ1-1
V gene: TRBV20-1

CDR3 protein: CAICRGPNTEAFF
clone size: many
J gene: TRBJ1-1
V gene: TRBV10-3

CDR3 protein: CASSLPPTPGTGGTLIPGELFF
clone size: NA
J gene: TRBJ2-2
V gene: TRBV5-1

CDR3 protein: CASSQDPEAGELFF
clone size: many
J gene: TRBJ2-2
V gene: TRBV4-1

CDR3 protein: CSAPPWGNEQFF
clone size: many
J gene: TRBJ2-1
V gene: TRBV20-1

CDR3 protein: CASSLVLAGGPRNEQFF
clone size: many
J gene: TRBJ2-1
V gene: TRBV5-1

CDR3 protein: CSVAGTSGKPDTQYF
clone size: many
J gene: TRBJ2-3
V gene: TRBV29-1

CDR3 protein: CAWMPDGANTEAFF
clone size: many
J gene: TRBJ1-1
V gene: TRBV30

CDR3 protein: CASSPRGPPNYGYTF
clone size: once
J gene: TRBJ1-2
V gene: TRBV9

CDR3 protein: CASSLGQGVSGNTIYF
clone size: many
J gene: TRBJ1-3
V gene: TRBV5-5

CDR3 protein: CSATGTSGSRNHEQYF
clone size: many
J gene: TRBJ2-7
V gene: TRBV20-1

CDR3 protein: CASRTGGGEQYF
clone size: many
J gene: TRBJ2-7
V gene: TRBV27

CDR3 protein: CASSYSRQGDNSPLHF
clone size: NA
J gene: TRBJ1-6
V gene: TRBV6-5

CDR3 protein: CASSYGTSGPFYF
clone size: NA
J gene: TRBJ2-7
V gene: TRBV7-2

CDR3 protein: CASSLDPSTEAFF
clone size: many
J gene: TRBJ1-1
V gene: TRBV7-3

CDR3 protein: CASMDSSNEQFF
clone size: many
J gene: TRBJ2-1
V gene: TRBV10-2

CDR3 protein: CAISAQTGVNEKLFF
clone size: many
J gene: TRBJ1-4
V gene: TRBV10-3

CDR3 protein: CASSPTGETQYF
clone size: many
J gene: TRBJ2-5
V gene: TRBV5-1

CDR3 protein: CANPKGREGQYYNEQFF
clone size: NA
J gene: TRBJ2-1
V gene: TRBV6-5

CDR3 protein: CGANREFNSPLHF
clone size: medium-sized
J gene: TRBJ1-6
V gene: TRBV20-1

CDR3 protein: CASSSIGEAFF
clone size: NA
J gene: TRBJ1-1
V gene: TRBV12-3/TRBV12-4

CDR3 protein: CASSLGGQEYEQYF
clone size: many
J gene: TRBJ2-7
V gene: TRBV5-1

CDR3 protein: CAGHRDSYGYTF
clone size: many
J gene: TRBJ1-2
V gene: TRBV12-3/TRBV12-4

CDR3 protein: CAIRGDSLGETQYF
clone size: many
J gene: TRBJ2-5
V gene: TRBV10-3

CDR3 protein: CSAGGTAQETQYF
clone size: NA
J gene: TRBJ2-5
V gene: TRBV20-1

CDR3 protein: CASSTTGSEELFF
clone size: NA
J gene: TRBJ2-2
V gene: TRBV5-6

CDR3 protein: CASSLTGWVNTEAFF
clone size: many
J gene: TRBJ1-1
V gene: TRBV7-2

CDR3 protein: CSVRGLKGETQYF
clone size: many
J gene: TRBJ2-5
V gene: TRBV29-1

CDR3 protein: CASSAEPNEAFF
clone size: many
J gene: TRBJ1-1
V gene: TRBV2

CDR3 protein: CASSQAFSGGSGEQYF
clone size: many
J gene: TRBJ2-7
V gene: TRBV4-2

CDR3 protein: CASSRPEAGELFF
clone size: many
J gene: TRBJ2-2
V gene: TRBV3-1

CDR3 protein: CSARSPVEVEGQFF
clone size: many
J gene: TRBJ2-1
V gene: TRBV20-1

CDR3 protein: CASSPPTSGTYTGELFF
clone size: many
J gene: TRBJ2-2
V gene: TRBV5-1

CDR3 protein: CSASGAAYNEQFF
clone size: many
J gene: TRBJ2-1
V gene: TRBV20-1

CDR3 protein: CSAAPLGDTEAFF
clone size: NA
J gene: TRBJ1-1
V gene: TRBV20-1